Listed below are T cell receptor beta chains from one sample, sequenced in a study of cytomegalovirus exposure and HLA in healthy donors. TCRdb's table, derived via immunoSEQ multiplex PCR, lists solely in-frame clones and lacks some. Of 80,000 to 95,000 clones in the sample, over 75% were seen once. Sequences were obtained from PBMCs. The receptors derive from a female donor in good health and CMV-seronegative. CDR3s include the opening cysteine and the closing phenylalanine or tryptophan. A D gene is named only where the DNA matches it firmly. Clone size is shown for a subset of rows, as once, few, many or a class of expanded clone.

TRBD1,-,TRBJ2-5,TRBV5-1,CASSIGTVQETQYF,TGCGCCAGCAGCATCGGGACAGTCCAAGAGACCCAGTACTTC
TRBD1,-,TRBJ1-5,TRBV6-1,CASSGDRGLSNQPQHF,TGTGCCAGCAGTGGAGACAGGGGGCTTAGCAATCAGCCCCAGCATTTT
-,-,TRBJ1-5,TRBV6-5,CASSSYRDNQPQHF,TGTGCCAGCAGTTCCTACAGGGACAATCAGCCCCAGCATTTT
TRBD1,-,TRBJ2-7,TRBV27,CASGQDRGQREQYF,TGTGCCAGCGGTCAGGACAGGGGGCAGCGCGAGCAGTACTTC
-,-,TRBJ1-2,TRBV12-5,CASPSQYYGYTF,TGTGCTAGCCCATCCCAATACTATGGCTACACCTTC
-,-,TRBJ2-7,TRBV7-2,CASSWIRSGLTYEQYF,TGTGCCAGCAGCTGGATCCGTAGCGGACTAACCTACGAGCAGTACTTC
-,-,TRBJ1-1,TRBV5-1,CASSLRPLGTEAFF,TGCGCCAGCAGCTTGCGACCCCTCGGGACTGAAGCTTTCTTT
TRBD1,-,TRBJ1-4,TRBV18,CASSPRLPTGGFEKLFF,TGTGCCAGCTCACCCCGGTTACCGACAGGGGGCTTTGAAAAACTGTTTTTT
-,once,TRBJ2-7,TRBV29-1,CSVVRGSYEQYF,TGCAGCGTTGTTCGGGGGTCCTACGAGCAGTACTTC
-,-,TRBJ1-1,TRBV28,CASRGRPEAFF,TGTGCCAGCAGGGGGAGACCGGAAGCTTTCTTT
-,-,TRBJ2-3,TRBV19,CASSITGADTQYF,TGTGCCAGTAGTATTACCGGAGCTGATACGCAGTATTTT
-,-,TRBJ2-7,TRBV15,CATSRSPPALSSYEQYF,TGTGCCACCAGCAGATCCCCCCCAGCGTTGAGCTCCTACGAGCAGTACTTC
TRBD1,-,TRBJ2-5,TRBV6-1,CASRGQGRETQYF,TGTGCCAGCAGGGGACAGGGGAGAGAGACCCAGTACTTC
-,-,TRBJ1-1,TRBV5-4,CASRQRAATEAFF,TGTGCCAGCAGGCAGCGGGCAGCCACTGAAGCTTTCTTT
TRBD1,-,TRBJ2-1,TRBV6-1,CASSAQQGAVNEQFF,TGTGCCAGCAGTGCCCAACAGGGGGCGGTAAATGAGCAGTTCTTC
-,-,TRBJ2-5,TRBV10-3,CAISGQVQETQYF,TGTGCCATCAGTGGGCAGGTCCAAGAGACCCAGTACTTC
TRBD1,once,TRBJ2-3,TRBV29-1,CSVDAGGLTDTQYF,TGCAGCGTTGATGCAGGGGGCCTGACAGATACGCAGTATTTT
TRBD1,-,TRBJ1-1,TRBV5-1,CASSTGQGKDEAFF,TGCGCCAGCAGCACAGGACAGGGGAAAGATGAAGCTTTCTTT
TRBD2,-,TRBJ2-7,TRBV2,CASSRTSGYEQYF,TGTGCCAGCAGTAGGACTAGCGGGTACGAGCAGTACTTC
TRBD2,-,TRBJ2-7,TRBV7-2,CASSWGGTSGYEQYF,TGTGCCAGCAGCTGGGGAGGGACTAGCGGCTACGAGCAGTACTTC
TRBD2,-,TRBJ2-3,TRBV10-3,CAITRAGGTDTQYF,TGTGCCATCACAAGGGCGGGGGGAACAGATACGCAGTATTTT
TRBD2,few,TRBJ2-5,TRBV9,CASSVGVAGVQETQYF,TGTGCCAGCAGCGTAGGAGTAGCGGGGGTTCAAGAGACCCAGTACTTC
-,-,TRBJ1-3,TRBV7-6,CASSVDRNTIYF,TGTGCCAGCAGCGTCGACAGAAACACCATATATTTT
TRBD1,-,TRBJ2-5,TRBV19,CASSSGTGVETQYF,TGTGCCAGTAGTAGTGGGACAGGGGTCGAGACCCAGTACTTC
-,-,TRBJ1-1,TRBV28,CASSSESMNTEAFF,TGTGCCAGCAGTTCCGAAAGCATGAACACTGAAGCTTTCTTT
TRBD2,-,TRBJ2-2,TRBV5-4,CASSAGLAGFGATGELFF,TGTGCCAGCAGCGCGGGACTAGCGGGGTTCGGGGCCACCGGGGAGCTGTTTTTT
-,-,TRBJ2-5,TRBV29-1,CSVVAGQETQYF,TGCAGCGTTGTGGCAGGCCAAGAGACCCAGTACTTC
-,-,TRBJ1-1,TRBV19,CASSIDRTANTEAFF,TGTGCCAGTAGTATAGACAGGACAGCGAACACTGAAGCTTTCTTT